This T cell receptor beta chain was identified in a study of cytomegalovirus exposure and HLA in healthy donors. The primer mix had 60 Vbeta and 13 Jbeta primers. TCRdb's table, derived via immunoSEQ multiplex PCR, lists solely in-frame clones and lacks some. The sample has about 70,000 clones, around 62% seen once; the top ten hold 15% to 20%. It was healthy bone marrow donors who served as donors. Trimming at V came to 1 base and at J to 13 bases, leaving 14 bases not matched to a gene. Germline V gives CDR1 MGHRA, CDR2 YSYEKL. The CDR3 consists of 16 residues. The V gene is TRBV4-1, the J gene TRBJ2-1; 9 bases fit TRBD1. Material for sequencing was PBMCs. The clonotype originates from a man aged 35 to 55 in good health and CMV-seropositive. The CDR3 DNA reads as TGCGCCAGCAGCCAAGCTCCGGGACAGGGTGGATTTTACCAGTTCTTC. Protein product: CASSQAPGQGGFYQFF.